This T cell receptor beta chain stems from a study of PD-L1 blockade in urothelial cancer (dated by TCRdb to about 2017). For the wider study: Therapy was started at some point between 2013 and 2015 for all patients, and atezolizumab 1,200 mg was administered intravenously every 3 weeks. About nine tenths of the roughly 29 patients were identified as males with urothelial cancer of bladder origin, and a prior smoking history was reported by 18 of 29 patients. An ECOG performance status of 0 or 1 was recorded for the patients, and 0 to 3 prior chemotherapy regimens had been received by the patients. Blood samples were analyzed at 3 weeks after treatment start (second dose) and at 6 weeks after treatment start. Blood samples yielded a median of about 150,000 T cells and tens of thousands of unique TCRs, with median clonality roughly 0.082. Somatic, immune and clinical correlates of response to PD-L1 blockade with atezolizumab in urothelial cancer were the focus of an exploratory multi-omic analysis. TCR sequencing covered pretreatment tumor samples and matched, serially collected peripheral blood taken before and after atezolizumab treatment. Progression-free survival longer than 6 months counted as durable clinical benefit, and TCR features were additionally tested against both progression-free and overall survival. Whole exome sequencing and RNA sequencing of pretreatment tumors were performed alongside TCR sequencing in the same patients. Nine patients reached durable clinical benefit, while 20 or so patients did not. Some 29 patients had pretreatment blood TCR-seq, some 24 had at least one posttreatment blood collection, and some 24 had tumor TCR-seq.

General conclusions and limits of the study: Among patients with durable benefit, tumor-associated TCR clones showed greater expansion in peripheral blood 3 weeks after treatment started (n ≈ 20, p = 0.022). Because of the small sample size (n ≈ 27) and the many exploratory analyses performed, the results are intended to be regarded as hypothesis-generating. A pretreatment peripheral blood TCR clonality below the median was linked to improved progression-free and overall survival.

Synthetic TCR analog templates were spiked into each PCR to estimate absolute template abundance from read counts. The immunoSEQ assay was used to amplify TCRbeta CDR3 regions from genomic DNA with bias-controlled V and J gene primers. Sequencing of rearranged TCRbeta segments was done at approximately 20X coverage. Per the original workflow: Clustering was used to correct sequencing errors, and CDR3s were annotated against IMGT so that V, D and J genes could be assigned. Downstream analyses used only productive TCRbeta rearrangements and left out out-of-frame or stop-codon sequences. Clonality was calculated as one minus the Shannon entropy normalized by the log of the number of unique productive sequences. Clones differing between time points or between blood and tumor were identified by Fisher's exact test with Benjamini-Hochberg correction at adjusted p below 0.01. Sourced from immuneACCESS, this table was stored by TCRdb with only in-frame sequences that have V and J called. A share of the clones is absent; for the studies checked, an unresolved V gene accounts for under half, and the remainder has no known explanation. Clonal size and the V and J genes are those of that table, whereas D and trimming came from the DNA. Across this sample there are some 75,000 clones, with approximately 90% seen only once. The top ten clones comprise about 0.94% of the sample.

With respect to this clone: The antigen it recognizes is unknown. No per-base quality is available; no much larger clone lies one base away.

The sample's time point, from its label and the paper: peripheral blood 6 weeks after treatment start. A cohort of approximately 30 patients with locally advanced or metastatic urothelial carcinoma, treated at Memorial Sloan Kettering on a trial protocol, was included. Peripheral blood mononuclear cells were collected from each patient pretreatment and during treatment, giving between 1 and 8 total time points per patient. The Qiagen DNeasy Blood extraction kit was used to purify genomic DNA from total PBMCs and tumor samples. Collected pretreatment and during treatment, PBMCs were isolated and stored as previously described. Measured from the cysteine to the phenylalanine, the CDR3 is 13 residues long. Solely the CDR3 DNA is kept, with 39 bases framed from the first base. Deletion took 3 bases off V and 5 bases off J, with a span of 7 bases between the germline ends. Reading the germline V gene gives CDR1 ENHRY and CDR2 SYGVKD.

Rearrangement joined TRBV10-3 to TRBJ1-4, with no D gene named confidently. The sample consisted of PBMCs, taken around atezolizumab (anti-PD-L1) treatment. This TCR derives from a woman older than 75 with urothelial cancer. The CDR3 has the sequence CAISESKNEKLFF. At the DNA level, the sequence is TGTGCCATCAGTGAAAGCAAAAATGAAAAACTGTTTTTT.